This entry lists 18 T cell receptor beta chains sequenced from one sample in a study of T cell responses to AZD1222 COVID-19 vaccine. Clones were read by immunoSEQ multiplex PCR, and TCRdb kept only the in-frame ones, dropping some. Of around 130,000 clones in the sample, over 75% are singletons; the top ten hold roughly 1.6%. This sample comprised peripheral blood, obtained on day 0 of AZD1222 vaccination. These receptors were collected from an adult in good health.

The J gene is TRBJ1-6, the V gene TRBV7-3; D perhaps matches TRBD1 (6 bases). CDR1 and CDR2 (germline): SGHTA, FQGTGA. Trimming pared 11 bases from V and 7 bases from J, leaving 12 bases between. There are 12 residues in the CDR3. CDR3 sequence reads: CAFGQLNSPLHF. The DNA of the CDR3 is TGTGCCTTCGGACAGCTGAATTCACCCCTCCACTTT.

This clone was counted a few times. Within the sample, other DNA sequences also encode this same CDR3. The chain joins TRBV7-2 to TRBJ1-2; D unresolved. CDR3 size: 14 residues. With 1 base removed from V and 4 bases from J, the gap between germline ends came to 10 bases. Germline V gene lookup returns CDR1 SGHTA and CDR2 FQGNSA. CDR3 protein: CASSLGQALYGYTF. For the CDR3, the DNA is TGTGCCAGCAGCTTAGGGCAGGCGCTCTATGGCTACACCTTC.

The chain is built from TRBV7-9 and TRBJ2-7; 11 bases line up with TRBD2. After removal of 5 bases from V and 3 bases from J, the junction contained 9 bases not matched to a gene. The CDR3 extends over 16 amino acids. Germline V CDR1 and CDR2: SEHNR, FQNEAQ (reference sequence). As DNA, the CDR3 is TGTGCCAGCAGCGAGATCGAGACTAGCGGGATCTACGAGCAGTACTTC. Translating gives CASSEIETSGIYEQYF.

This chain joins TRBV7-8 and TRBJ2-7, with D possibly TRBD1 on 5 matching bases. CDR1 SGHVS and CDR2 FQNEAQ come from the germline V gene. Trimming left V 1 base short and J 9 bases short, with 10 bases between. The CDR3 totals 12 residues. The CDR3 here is CASSLGGVGQYF. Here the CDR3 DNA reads TGTGCCAGCAGCTTAGGGGGCGTTGGGCAGTACTTC.

CDR3 residues: CASNRDRATEAFF. CDR3 nucleotides: TGTGCCAGCAACCGGGACAGGGCCACTGAAGCTTTCTTT. The chain couples TRBV27 to TRBJ1-1; 9 bases match TRBD1. CDR1 MNHEY and CDR2 SMNVEV come from the germline V gene (reference sequence). The CDR3 sequence is 13 residues long. After removal of 7 bases from V and 4 bases from J, the junction contained 4 bases not matched to a gene.

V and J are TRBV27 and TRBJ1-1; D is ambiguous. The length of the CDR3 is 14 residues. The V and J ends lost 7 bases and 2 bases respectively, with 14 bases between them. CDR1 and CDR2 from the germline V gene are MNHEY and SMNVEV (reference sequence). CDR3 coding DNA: TGTGCCAGCACTCCGGGAGGGATAAACACTGAAGCTTTCTTT. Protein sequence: CASTPGGINTEAFF.

CDR3 residues: CSVSGTADQPQHF. The CDR3 DNA follows: TGCAGCGTGTCCGGGACGGCCGATCAGCCCCAGCATTTT. The chain couples TRBV29-1 to TRBJ1-5, with TRBD1 as a possible D gene (5 bases). Trimming cost V 6 bases and J 5 bases, with 14 bases left between them. This CDR3 comprises 13 residues. Germline V CDR1 and CDR2: SQVTM, ANQGSEA.

This CDR3 reads CASSHPLAGEAFF. CDR3 sequence (DNA): TGCGCCAGCAGCCATCCTCTGGCGGGGGAAGCTTTCTTT. The J gene is TRBJ1-1, the V gene TRBV4-1; D is ambiguous. CDR1 MGHRA and CDR2 YSYEKL come from the germline V gene. Trimming took off 3 bases at V and 8 bases at J, with 13 bases between the two ends. CDR3 length: 13 amino acids.

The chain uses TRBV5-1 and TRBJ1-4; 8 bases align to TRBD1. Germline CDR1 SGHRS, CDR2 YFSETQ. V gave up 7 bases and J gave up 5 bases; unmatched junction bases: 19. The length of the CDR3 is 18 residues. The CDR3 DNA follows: TGCGCCAGCCGGGCCGGACAGGGAGCAGGGGAACGGAATGAAAAACTGTTTTTT. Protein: CASRAGQGAGERNEKLFF.

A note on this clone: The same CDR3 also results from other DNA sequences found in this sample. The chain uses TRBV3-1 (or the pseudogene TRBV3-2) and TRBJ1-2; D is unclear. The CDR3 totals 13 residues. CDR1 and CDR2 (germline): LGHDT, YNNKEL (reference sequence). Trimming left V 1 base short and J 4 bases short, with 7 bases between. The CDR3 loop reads CASSQGHGYGYTF. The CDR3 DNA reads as TGTGCCAGCAGCCAAGGGCACGGCTATGGCTACACCTTC.

The CDR3 region is CSASQNEQFF. The CDR3 region has the DNA TGCAGTGCTAGCCAGAATGAGCAGTTCTTC. The chain recombines TRBV20-1 with TRBJ2-1; no firm D call. In germline, CDR1 is DFQATT, CDR2 SNEGSKA (reference sequence). Deletions cut 3 bases from V and 7 bases from J, with 4 bases between. CDR3 length equals 10 residues.

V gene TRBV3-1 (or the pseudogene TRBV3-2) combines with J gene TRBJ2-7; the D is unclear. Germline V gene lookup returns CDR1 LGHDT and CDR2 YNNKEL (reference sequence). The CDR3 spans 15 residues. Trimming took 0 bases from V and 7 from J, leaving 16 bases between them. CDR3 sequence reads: CASSQDRAYPREQYF. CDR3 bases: TGTGCCAGCAGCCAAGATCGGGCCTATCCGAGGGAGCAGTACTTC.

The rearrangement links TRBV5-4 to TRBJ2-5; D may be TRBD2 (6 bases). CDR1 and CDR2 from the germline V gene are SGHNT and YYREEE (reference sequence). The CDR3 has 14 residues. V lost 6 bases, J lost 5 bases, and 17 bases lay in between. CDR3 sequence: CASTSSAGRETQYF. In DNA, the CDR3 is TGTGCCAGCACCTCCTCCGCAGGGAGGGAGACCCAGTACTTC.

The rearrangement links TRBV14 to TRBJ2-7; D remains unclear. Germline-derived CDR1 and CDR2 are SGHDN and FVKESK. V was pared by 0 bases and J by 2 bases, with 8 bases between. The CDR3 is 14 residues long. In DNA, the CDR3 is TGTGCCAGCAGCCAAGACAGACCCCCCTACGAGCAGTACTTC. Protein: CASSQDRPPYEQYF.

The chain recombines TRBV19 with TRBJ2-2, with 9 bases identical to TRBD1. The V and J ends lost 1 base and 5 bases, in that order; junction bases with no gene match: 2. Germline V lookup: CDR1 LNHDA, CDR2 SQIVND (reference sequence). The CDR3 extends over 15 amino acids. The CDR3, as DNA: TGTGCCAGTAGTATAGGACAGGGGGGAACCGGGGAGCTGTTTTTT. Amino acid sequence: CASSIGQGGTGELFF.

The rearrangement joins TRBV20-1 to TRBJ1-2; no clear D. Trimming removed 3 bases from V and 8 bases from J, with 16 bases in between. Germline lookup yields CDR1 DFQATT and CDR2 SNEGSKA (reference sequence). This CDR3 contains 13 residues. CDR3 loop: CSASDPTILGYTF. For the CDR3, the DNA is TGCAGTGCTAGTGACCCTACAATACTCGGCTACACCTTC.

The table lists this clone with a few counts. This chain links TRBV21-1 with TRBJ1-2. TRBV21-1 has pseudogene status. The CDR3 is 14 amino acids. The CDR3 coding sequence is TGTGCCAGCAGCAACCGGGACGGACTCTATGGCTACACCTTC. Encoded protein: CASSNRDGLYGYTF.

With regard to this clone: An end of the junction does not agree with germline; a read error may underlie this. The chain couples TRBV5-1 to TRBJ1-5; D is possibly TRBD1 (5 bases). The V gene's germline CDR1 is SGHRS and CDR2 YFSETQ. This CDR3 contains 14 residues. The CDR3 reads CASSLIPDAGRSIF. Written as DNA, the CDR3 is TGCGCCAGCAGCTTGATCCCAGACGCGGGACGGTCAATTTTT.